The entry below describes one T cell receptor beta chain. This receptor's antigen is unknown. Base qualities are not recorded, but no much larger clone differs from it by a single base. This sample was taken from a study of monozygotic twins with cystic fibrosis (dated by TCRdb to the early 2020s). Describing the broader study: Barcoded libraries were prepared with roughly 15 PCR cycles from around 3 micrograms of fragmented DNA. To gauge how much genetics shapes V and J gene usage, the researchers compared TCR beta repertoires both within and across 16 monozygotic twin pairs who have cystic fibrosis. Twins were ranked among some 1,000 cohort participants for weight-for-height and FEVPerc (FEV1 disease centile) at the day of blood sampling. Data for three of the twin pairs had been reported previously in another context. Ten female and six male twin pairs, aged roughly 2.0 to 40 years (median about 9.5 years) and mostly children and adolescents, were included in the cohort.

The research as a whole found: V gene usage was most similar to the co-twin for 13 of 16 pairs, and J usage for 8 of 16 pairs, suggesting genetic constraints. Simpson clonality was generally low (median approximately 0.0089), suggesting a naive-dominated repertoire, with higher clonality in the most severely affected patients. No association turned up between shared CDR3 numbers and age, concordance or disease severity, and the cohort was small. Sharing of nucleotide-identical clonotypes was significantly greater within monozygotic CF twin pairs than between unrelated CF individuals (P = 0.000026, Mann-Whitney).

The twin pairs came from the European Cystic Fibrosis Twin and Sibling Study Cohort, a cohort that recruited patients from over a hundred CF clinics across 14 European countries. Zygosity and CFTR genotype were verified in-house, with zygosity tested by multiplex PCR of nine short tandem repeat loci. Peripheral blood was sampled from each twin, and clinical parameters were recorded on the day of blood sampling. Genomic DNA was isolated from peripheral blood cells with phenol/chloroform and kept in TE buffer at 4 degrees C. TCR beta CDR3 regions were amplified by multiplex PCR using the immunoSEQ immune profiling system, following the manufacturer's instructions. An Illumina NextSeq system was used for sequencing. The study's own analysis went as follows. Sequence data were processed on the immunoSEQ Analyzer platform, and clonality was calculated as the square root of Simpson's index of productive rearrangements. Jensen-Shannon distance served as the measure of similarity in V and J usage, while OLGA was used to compute CDR3 generation probabilities. Shared CDR3 sequences were searched against the immuneACCESS database (August 2020) and VDJdb (December 2020). TCRdb provides this immuneACCESS table in a form limited to in-frame rearrangements. Some clones are lacking; in checked studies, under half of them reflect an unresolved V gene, and why the rest are absent is not known. For V, J and clone size, that table is used; D and trimming come from the DNA. This sample has about 11,000 clones in its table, and 95% to 97% of those were observed once. The top ten clones comprise 0.8% to 0.95% of the sample.

The sequenced sample was blood. This clonotype was sampled from a boy aged 5 to 17 with cystic fibrosis.

The DNA sequence follows: TGTGCCAGCAGCGCAGATCAGGGGAGGGGGCAGCCCCAGCATTTT. Its translation is CASSADQGRGQPQHF. The sequence links TRBV9 to TRBJ1-5; the D segment could be TRBD1, given 6 matching bases. Via the germline V gene, CDR1 is SGDLS and CDR2 YYNGEE. The CDR3 spans 15 residues, from the cysteine through the phenylalanine. Just CDR3 DNA is preserved here, 45 bases in frame from base 1. V is pared back by 3 bases and J by 7 bases, with 17 bases lying between the germline termini. The full variable domain, with segments outside the CDR3 supplied by the reference TRBV9 and TRBJ1-5 proteins, appears as DSGVTQTPKHLITATGQRVTLRCSPRSGDLSVYWYQQSLDQGLQFLIQYYNGEERAKGNILERFSAQQFPDLHSELNLSSLELGDSALYFCASSADQGRGQPQHFGDGTRLSIL.